Listed here is a single TCR beta chain. This sample stems from a study of cytomegalovirus exposure and HLA in healthy donors. The V gene end was trimmed by 6 bases and the J gene end by 5 bases; junction bases not matched to a gene: 8. The CDR3 totals 14 residues. From germline, CDR1 is SQVTM and CDR2 ANQGSEA. In the PCR, 60 Vbeta and 13 Jbeta primers were used. Profiling relied on immunoSEQ multiplex PCR, and the TCRdb table lists in-frame clones only, not all of them. The repertoire holds roughly 180,000 clones, with 84% as singletons. The receptor's source is a boy aged 5-17 years in good health and CMV-seronegative. The chain carries TRBV29-1 and TRBJ2-2, with 8 positions matching TRBD1. The sequencing input was PBMCs. The chain's CDR3 is CSVLGQGVTGELFF. The DNA of the CDR3 is TGCAGCGTCCTAGGACAGGGTGTGACCGGGGAGCTGTTTTTT.